Below are 18 T cell receptor beta chains sequenced from a single sample in a study of OX40 agonist ivuxolimab in advanced cancers. Assay used: immunoSEQ multiplex PCR; TCRdb lists only in-frame clones, some missing. Found here are roughly 20,000 clones, about 81% of them singletons; the top ten hold approximately 15%. The source material was CD4+ or CD8+ T cells sorted from blood, sampled in a trial of the OX40 agonist ivuxolimab. Receptors were obtained from an adult with an advanced solid tumor such as melanoma, head and neck, liver or kidney cancer.

The chain joins TRBV6-5 to TRBJ1-5, with D perhaps matching TRBD1 (5 bases). This CDR3 contains 12 residues. CDR1 is MNHEY, CDR2 SVGAGI, per germline. Trimming cost V 7 bases and J 6 bases, with 10 bases left between them. Here the CDR3 DNA reads TGTGCCAGCACTACAGGTAGTCAGCCCCAGCATTTT. Translated, it gives CASTTGSQPQHF.

This chain joins TRBV7-3 and TRBJ2-7; 11 nucleotides line up with TRBD1. V shed 5 bases, J shed 6 bases, and the junction held 6 bases outside the gene matches. The germline V gene has CDR1 SGHTA and CDR2 FQGTGA. The CDR3 is 14 residues long. In DNA form, the CDR3 reads TGTGCCAGCAGCCCCGGACAGGGGGCTATCGAGCAGTACTTC. Residues: CASSPGQGAIEQYF.

The V call is TRBV18, the J call TRBJ1-5; D gene uncertain. The CDR3 spans 15 residues. V gave up 3 bases and J gave up 7 bases, with 16 bases separating them. CDR1 is KGHSH and CDR2 is LQKENI in the germline V gene. The CDR3 reads CASSPGSVGGQPQHF. CDR3 coding DNA: TGTGCCAGCTCACCGGGTTCCGTCGGAGGGCAGCCCCAGCATTTT.

The chain joins TRBV23-1 to TRBJ2-7; no clear D gene. TRBV23-1 is identified as an open reading frame with a role that is uncertain. This CDR3 spans 16 amino acids. The ends were cut back, 1 base at V and 0 bases at J, with 13 bases in the middle. The CDR3 loop is CASSQWVLRSSYEQYF. The DNA for the CDR3 is TGCGCCAGCAGTCAATGGGTACTACGGAGCTCCTACGAGCAGTACTTC.

V gene TRBV19 combines with J gene TRBJ1-1; possibly TRBD1 for D (5 bases). The CDR3 has 14 amino acids. V lost 9 bases and J 7 bases, leaving 21 bases between the germline ends. CDR1 LNHDA and CDR2 SQIVND come from the germline V gene (reference sequence). Here the CDR3 DNA reads TGTGCCAGGGAAATAAGGGGAGGGGACGGTGAAGCTTTCTTT. Residues: CAREIRGGDGEAFF. Using reference TRBV19 and TRBJ1-1 for the parts outside the CDR3, the full variable domain is DGGITQSPKYLFRKEGQNVTLSCEQNLNHDAMYWYRQDPGQGLRLIYYSQIVNDFQKGDIAEGYSVSREKKESFPLTVTSAQKNPTAFYLCAREIRGGDGEAFFGQGTRLTVV.

V is TRBV9 and J is TRBJ1-4; D gene ambiguous. Germline loops: CDR1 SGDLS, CDR2 YYNGEE. V was pared by 2 bases and J by 0 bases, with 5 bases between. The CDR3 covers 14 residues. CDR3 coding DNA: TGTGCCAGCAGCGTCGGGACAACTAATGAAAAACTGTTTTTT. Its translation is CASSVGTTNEKLFF. Full variable domain (remainder filled in from reference TRBV9 and TRBJ1-4): DSGVTQTPKHLITATGQRVTLRCSPRSGDLSVYWYQQSLDQGLQFLIQYYNGEERAKGNILERFSAQQFPDLHSELNLSSLELGDSALYFCASSVGTTNEKLFFGSGTQLSVL.

The CDR3 DNA follows: TGTGCCAGCAGCTTAACTCGGGGGCGCACTGAAGCTTTCTTT. Its translation is CASSLTRGRTEAFF. The V and J genes are TRBV7-8 and TRBJ1-1; TRBD1 might be the D (6 bases). Trimming removed 2 bases at V and 4 bases at J, with 11 bases between. The CDR3 contains 14 residues. CDR1 and CDR2 from the germline V gene are SGHVS and FQNEAQ.

The chain uses TRBV6-1 and TRBJ1-1; 7 bases are shared with TRBD1. Germline CDR1 MNHNS, CDR2 SASEGT. J was trimmed by 1 base and V by 11 bases; bases with no gene match: 10. CDR3 length: 14 amino acids. The CDR3 here is CAHKTGQKNTEAFF. CDR3 bases: TGTGCCCATAAAACGGGACAGAAGAACACTGAAGCTTTCTTT.

DNA of the CDR3: TGCGCCAGCAGCCAACCTACCCGAGGCAGGGGTTCAGATACGCAGTATTTT. It is translated as CASSQPTRGRGSDTQYF. J is TRBJ2-3 and V is TRBV4-1; tentative D call: TRBD1 (6 bases). The CDR3 sequence is 17 residues long. Germline loops: CDR1 MGHRA, CDR2 YSYEKL. Trimming pared 2 bases from V and 4 bases from J, leaving 19 bases between.

The chain is built from TRBV6-5 and TRBJ1-5; no clear D. This CDR3 is 15 amino acids long. CDR1 MNHEY and CDR2 SVGAGI come from the germline V gene. V was cut by 0 bases and J by 5 bases, with 11 bases left in between. In nucleotides, the CDR3 is TGTGCCAGCAGTTACTCGCACAGCCGGGATCAGCCCCAGCATTTT. Translation: CASSYSHSRDQPQHF.

The V and J genes are TRBV9 and TRBJ2-5, with D tentatively TRBD1 or TRBD2 (5 bases each). The end of the DNA is better explained by TRBJ2-7, so the J call may be wrong. Germline assignment: CDR1 SGDLS and CDR2 YYNGEE. The CDR3 sequence is 15 residues long. This CDR3 reads CASSAGTSDSYEQYF. The CDR3, as DNA: TGTGCCAGCAGCGCTGGGACCTCAGACTCCTACGAGCAGTACTTC.

To note about this clone: Relative to the germline gene, one junction end is altered; a read error may explain this. CDR3 loop: CASSLGTSGISPGELFF. In DNA, the CDR3 is TGTGCTAGCAGCTTAGGGACTAGCGGGATATCCCCCGGGGAGCTGTTTTTT. The chain joins TRBV7-7 to TRBJ2-2; the match to TRBD2 covers 13 bases. This CDR3 region has 17 residues. The germline V gene has CDR1 SSHAT and CDR2 FNYEAQ (reference sequence).

CDR3 region: CASSFPGTPPYEQYF. The CDR3 nucleotides are TGTGCCAGCAGTTTCCCCGGGACTCCTCCCTACGAGCAGTACTTC. The V gene is TRBV28, the J gene TRBJ2-7; the D gene is possibly TRBD2 (6 bases). Trimming took 3 bases from V and 2 from J, leaving 14 bases between them. CDR1 MDHEN and CDR2 SYDVKM come from the germline V gene. The CDR3 extends over 15 amino acids.

The chain combines TRBV27 with TRBJ1-6; 7 bases fit TRBD1. Germline V gene data show CDR1 as MNHEY and CDR2 as SMNVEV (reference sequence). Trimming took 6 bases from V and 7 from J; bases not matched to a gene: 9. CDR3 length: 15 residues. The CDR3 region is CASSWDSPENSPLHF. CDR3 nucleotide sequence: TGTGCCAGCAGCTGGGACAGTCCGGAAAATTCACCCCTCCACTTT.

The chain carries TRBV19 and TRBJ2-7, with 8 nucleotides matching TRBD1. This CDR3 has 13 residues. CDR1 is LNHDA, CDR2 SQIVND, per germline (reference sequence). The J segment lost 5 bases and the V segment lost 9 bases, leaving 9 bases of the junction unmatched. The CDR3 DNA reads TGTGCCAGCACGGACAGGGCCGCAAACGAGCAGTACTTC. As protein: CASTDRAANEQYF.

The J gene is TRBJ1-2, the V gene TRBV6-5; D perhaps matches TRBD1 (5 bases). CDR1 is MNHEY and CDR2 is SVGAGI in the germline V gene. V lost 2 bases to trimming and J lost 8 bases, with 15 bases between them. There are 14 residues in the CDR3. The CDR3 coding sequence is TGTGCCAGCAGTTACAGGGCGGCAGGGAGCGGCTACACCTTC. It translates to CASSYRAAGSGYTF.

Here the CDR3 reads CASSNTDTQYF. CDR3 sequence (DNA): TGTGCCAGCAGCAACACAGATACGCAGTATTTT. The chain uses TRBV7-2 and TRBJ2-3, with no clear D. This CDR3 comprises 11 residues. Germline CDR1 reads SGHTA; CDR2 reads FQGNSA. V gave up 5 bases and J gave up 2 bases, with 2 bases separating them.

The chain has TRBV9 and TRBJ1-2; D possibly corresponds to TRBD1 (6 bases). Germline V gene sequence: CDR1 SGDLS, CDR2 YYNGEE. This CDR3 comprises 15 residues. The V end lost 0 bases, the J end lost 8 bases, and 17 bases lay between the germline ends. The CDR3 nucleotides are TGTGCCAGCAGCGTAGCGGATGCAGGGGCGAAGGGCTACACCTTC. Amino acids: CASSVADAGAKGYTF.